A single sample is the source of the 32 T cell receptor beta chains below, sequenced in a study of early stage breast cancer tumors. The data were produced by immunoSEQ multiplex PCR, yet TCRdb's version contains in-frame clones alone and is incomplete. This table has about 24,000 clones, about two thirds appearing once. The sequenced material came from breast tumor tissue. The origin of the receptors is a person between 60 and 69 years old with breast cancer.

The rearrangement joins TRBV5-6 to TRBJ2-1; TRBD2 aligns across 7 bases. J lost 7 bases, V lost 4 bases, and 8 bases had no gene match. Germline V gene data show CDR1 as SGHDT and CDR2 as YYEEEE. The CDR3 length is 14 residues. The CDR3 nucleotides are TGTGCCAGCAGCCCGAGCGGGATCATAAATGAGCAGTTCTTC. This codes for CASSPSGIINEQFF.

This chain connects TRBV28 to TRBJ2-7; no clear D. Germline CDR1 is MDHEN and CDR2 is SYDVKM. The V gene lost 3 bases and the J gene lost 9 bases, with 12 bases spanning the gap. The CDR3 runs 12 residues. CDR3 protein: CASSFRGAWQYF. The CDR3 DNA follows: TGTGCCAGCAGTTTCCGCGGAGCGTGGCAGTACTTC.

V and J are TRBV10-3 and TRBJ1-1; D uncertain. The CDR3 has 15 residues. Germline V gene data show CDR1 as ENHRY and CDR2 as SYGVKD. Trimming removed 7 bases at V and 0 bases at J, with 15 bases between. CDR3 in amino acids: CAITLGERMNTEAFF. CDR3 in DNA: TGTGCCATCACCCTTGGGGAGCGGATGAACACTGAAGCTTTCTTT.

This clone was found once. Germline and junction disagree at one end, which may indicate a read error. The J gene is TRBJ2-5, the V gene TRBV6-1, with 9 bases matching TRBD2. The CDR3 is 16 amino acids. The germline gives CDR1 MNHNS, CDR2 SASEGT. The CDR3 reads CAISESKGLALETQYF. Written as DNA, the CDR3 is TGTGCCATCAGTGAGTCGAAGGGACTAGCCTTAGAGACCCAGTACTTC.

This chain links TRBV5-1 with TRBJ1-5, with TRBD1 as a possible D gene (5 bases). This CDR3 spans 17 amino acids. Germline V gives CDR1 SGHRS, CDR2 YFSETQ. V was shortened by 2 bases and J by 0 bases, with 15 bases between the two germline ends. In DNA, the CDR3 is TGCGCCAGCAGCTTATTATCCGGGGGTTATAGCAATCAGCCCCAGCATTTT. Its protein is CASSLLSGGYSNQPQHF.

V and J are TRBV6-5 and TRBJ2-3; 9 bases are a match to TRBD2. J was trimmed by 2 bases and V by 3 bases; bases with no gene match: 3. The CDR3 is made up of 15 amino acids. Germline CDR1 is MNHEY and CDR2 is SVGAGI. CDR3 amino acids: CASSYLAGHTDTQYF. Written as DNA, the CDR3 is TGTGCCAGCAGTTATCTAGCGGGACACACAGATACGCAGTATTTT.

By sample fraction, this clone is medium-sized. The chain couples TRBV9 to TRBJ2-7, with 9 positions matching TRBD2. Per germline, CDR1 SGDLS and CDR2 YYNGEE. The CDR3 runs to 17 residues. V lost 0 bases and J lost 5; bases outside the gene matches: 12. DNA of the CDR3: TGTGCCAGCAGCGTAGGCCCGGGCGGGAGGGCCTTGGACGAGCAGTACTTC. Amino acid sequence: CASSVGPGGRALDEQYF. Combining the CDR3 with reference TRBV9 and TRBJ2-7 gives the whole variable domain DSGVTQTPKHLITATGQRVTLRCSPRSGDLSVYWYQQSLDQGLQFLIQYYNGEERAKGNILERFSAQQFPDLHSELNLSSLELGDSALYFCASSVGPGGRALDEQYFGPGTRLTVT.

The rearrangement joins TRBV5-1 to TRBJ2-1; the match to TRBD1 covers 10 bases. Germline V gene sequence: CDR1 SGHRS, CDR2 YFSETQ. V shed 4 bases, J shed 2 bases, and the junction held 3 bases outside the gene matches. This CDR3 is 15 amino acids long. CDR3 nucleotide sequence: TGCGCCAGCAGCATTGGACAGGGGGCCTACAATGAGCAGTTCTTC. As protein: CASSIGQGAYNEQFF.

The gene calls are TRBV5-4 and TRBJ2-7; 8 nucleotides match TRBD2. The junction had 11 bases not matched to a gene; V was cut back by 1 base and J by 5 bases. The CDR3 contains 16 residues. Germline assignment: CDR1 SGHNT and CDR2 YYREEE (reference sequence). CDR3 DNA sequence: TGTGCCAGCAGCTTGATTTTAGCGGGGTCCTATAACGAGCAGTACTTC. Its protein product is CASSLILAGSYNEQYF.

The rearrangement joins TRBV28 to TRBJ1-2; tentatively, D is TRBD1 (5 bases). The V and J ends lost 6 bases and 13 bases respectively, with 21 bases between them. Germline CDR1 is MDHEN and CDR2 is SYDVKM. This CDR3 has 13 residues. This CDR3 reads CASRGGSRALTTF. The CDR3 nucleotides are TGTGCCAGCAGGGGGGGTTCGCGGGCCCTGACCACCTTC.

The chain carries TRBV13 and TRBJ2-7; possible D gene TRBD1, 5 bases. V was trimmed by 5 bases and J by 2 bases, leaving 7 bases between them. This CDR3 has 12 amino acids. Germline CDR1 reads PRHDT; CDR2 reads FYEKMQ (reference sequence). The CDR3 spells CASSRRAYEQYF. The CDR3, as DNA: TGTGCCAGCAGCCGCAGGGCCTACGAGCAGTACTTC.

There are a few counts of this clone. This CDR3 is CASVPGQSYEQYF. The CDR3 DNA follows: TGTGCCAGCGTTCCGGGACAAAGCTACGAGCAGTACTTC. This sequence joins TRBV28 and TRBJ2-7; the D gene is possibly TRBD1 (6 bases). V lost 8 bases and J lost 3, with 14 bases in between. CDR1 and CDR2 from the germline V gene are MDHEN and SYDVKM. This CDR3 region has 13 residues.

The chain couples TRBV25-1 to TRBJ2-1, with D possibly matching TRBD2 (5 bases). The germline V and J ends were trimmed by 10 bases and 0 bases, with 13 bases remaining between them. Germline V gene data show CDR1 as MGHDK and CDR2 as SYGVNS. The CDR3 covers 14 residues. CDR3 region: CATQRDSSYNEQFF. CDR3 sequence (DNA): TGTGCCACCCAGAGGGATAGCTCCTACAATGAGCAGTTCTTC.

The V gene is TRBV7-2, the J gene TRBJ2-5; no definite D call. There are 14 residues in the CDR3. Deletions cut 3 bases from V and 5 bases from J, with 13 bases between. In germline, CDR1 is SGHTA, CDR2 FQGNSA. The CDR3 DNA is TGTGCCAGCAGCTTGGTATCAGGTCAGGAGACCCAGTACTTC. Its translation: CASSLVSGQETQYF.

The CDR3 loop reads CASSYSTSGYEQYF. The CDR3 DNA reads as TGTGCCAGCAGTTACTCCACTAGCGGCTACGAGCAGTACTTC. The chain is built from TRBV6-5 and TRBJ2-7; the match to TRBD2 covers 8 bases. Germline loops: CDR1 MNHEY, CDR2 SVGAGI. This CDR3 contains 14 residues. V lost 0 bases, J lost 3 bases, and 1 base stayed unmatched.

A few counts support this clone. The chain links TRBV7-9 to TRBJ1-3; D not certain. Germline loops: CDR1 SEHNR, CDR2 FQNEAQ (reference sequence). The CDR3 length is 16 residues. Trimming took 2 bases from V and 1 from J, leaving 12 bases between them. The CDR3 loop is CASSLSAGRSGNTIYF. CDR3 DNA sequence: TGTGCCAGCAGCTTATCGGCAGGCAGGTCTGGAAACACCATATATTTT.

A word on this clone: The junction does not match germline at one end; this may be a read error. The chain is built from TRBV5-4 and TRBJ2-7; D not certain. Germline CDR1 SGHNT, CDR2 YYREEE (reference sequence). The CDR3 is 15 residues long. CDR3 bases: TGCGCCAGCAGCCAAGAAAACATCATCTCCTACGAGCAGTACTTC. This encodes CASSQENIISYEQYF.

The rearrangement links TRBV6-1 to TRBJ2-7, with D perhaps matching TRBD2 (6 bases). This CDR3 comprises 12 residues. Per the germline V gene, CDR1 is MNHNS and CDR2 is SASEGT. V lost 11 bases to trimming and J lost 0 bases, with 11 bases between them. As DNA, the CDR3 is TGTGCCGGGGGGATTGGCTCCTACGAGCAGTACTTC. It encodes CAGGIGSYEQYF.

The chain joins TRBV7-9 to TRBJ2-7, with TRBD1 matching over 9 bases. With V trimmed by 4 bases and J by 5 bases, 9 bases remained unmatched. Germline CDR1 reads SEHNR; CDR2 reads FQNEAQ (reference sequence). The CDR3 contains 15 residues. The CDR3 reads CASSSRDRASNEQYF. CDR3 in DNA: TGTGCCAGCAGCTCTCGGGACAGGGCTTCGAACGAGCAGTACTTC.

The chain has TRBV11-2 and TRBJ1-3, with 7 bases fitting TRBD1. The V gene end was trimmed by 3 bases and the J gene end by 3 bases; junction bases not matched to a gene: 2. Germline loops: CDR1 SGHAT, CDR2 FQNNGV. This CDR3 spans 14 amino acids. The CDR3 is CASSLTGHGNTIYF. The CDR3 bases are TGTGCCAGCAGCTTGACAGGGCATGGAAACACCATATATTTT.

V and J are TRBV28 and TRBJ1-1; D may be TRBD1 (5 bases). Trimming shortened V by 4 bases and J by 6 bases, and 15 bases separated the two germline ends. The CDR3 totals 14 residues. CDR1 and CDR2 from the germline V gene are MDHEN and SYDVKM. DNA of the CDR3: TGTGCCAGCAGTTGGGACTCCCTTGCGCCTGAAGCTTTCTTT. Amino acids: CASSWDSLAPEAFF.

The chain links TRBV7-6 to TRBJ2-7; D possibly corresponds to TRBD2 (6 bases). Trimming took 1 base from V and 2 from J, leaving 6 bases between them. The germline gives CDR1 SGHVS, CDR2 FNYEAQ. This CDR3 comprises 13 residues. In DNA form, the CDR3 reads TGTGCCAGCAGCTTAGGCGGGACCTACGAGCAGTACTTC. Residues: CASSLGGTYEQYF.

V and J are TRBV28 and TRBJ1-3; maybe TRBD1 (5 bases). Germline lookup yields CDR1 MDHEN and CDR2 SYDVKM. CDR3 length equals 20 residues. The V gene lost 3 bases and the J gene lost 4 bases, with 28 bases spanning the gap. CDR3 coding DNA: TGTGCCAGCAGTTTGGGTCCCCCGCGCCCGGGAGGGGACTTCGGAAACACCATATATTTT. This codes for CASSLGPPRPGGDFGNTIYF.

This clone occurred a few times. V and J are TRBV9 and TRBJ2-3; 7 bases are shared with TRBD1. Germline lookup yields CDR1 SGDLS and CDR2 YYNGEE. V shed 5 bases and J 5 bases; nucleotides not matched to a gene: 8. The CDR3 covers 14 residues. For the CDR3, the DNA is TGTGCCAGCAGTCTTCGTACAGGGGAAGATACGCAGTATTTT. Translation: CASSLRTGEDTQYF.

This clone was recorded only once. This sequence joins TRBV5-1 and TRBJ2-2; maybe TRBD2 (5 bases). Germline V gene data show CDR1 as SGHRS and CDR2 as YFSETQ. V was trimmed by 2 bases and J by 6 bases, leaving 11 bases between them. This CDR3 is 14 amino acids long. CDR3 loop: CASSFKSGSGELFF. The CDR3 bases are TGCGCCAGCAGCTTCAAATCGGGGTCCGGGGAGCTGTTTTTT.

This chain joins TRBV11-1 and TRBJ2-1; 10 bases agree with TRBD2. V trimming: 1 base; J trimming: 10 bases; junction bases outside the gene matches: 7. Germline V gene lookup returns CDR1 SGHAT and CDR2 FQDESV (reference sequence). The CDR3 sequence is 15 residues long. This chain's CDR3 is CASSLELAGWGEQFF. As DNA, the CDR3 is TGTGCCAGCAGCTTAGAACTAGCGGGATGGGGCGAGCAGTTCTTC.

The rearrangement uses TRBV6-6 and TRBJ2-3; D call uncertain. V dropped 6 bases and J dropped 1 base, with 14 bases sitting between them. Germline loops: CDR1 MNHNY, CDR2 SVGAGI (reference sequence). CDR3 length: 15 residues. Here the CDR3 DNA reads TGTGCCAGCAGCTACGACTTGGCACGCACAGATACGCAGTATTTT. Protein sequence: CASSYDLARTDTQYF.

This clone has only one observation. This chain joins TRBV4-2 and TRBJ2-7; D may be TRBD1 (6 bases). This CDR3 is built from 15 residues. Germline-derived CDR1 and CDR2 are LGHNA and YNFKEQ. The V gene lost 0 bases and the J gene lost 5 bases, with 14 bases spanning the gap. This CDR3 reads CASSQDGAGVNEQYF. CDR3 coding DNA: TGTGCCAGCAGCCAAGATGGGGCAGGGGTAAACGAGCAGTACTTC.

The genes are TRBV9 and TRBJ2-2; D possibly corresponds to TRBD1 (6 bases). CDR3 length: 16 residues. The germline CDR1 and CDR2 sequences are SGDLS and YYNGEE. V dropped 3 bases and J dropped 6 bases, with 18 bases sitting between them. CDR3 nucleotides: TGTGCCAGCAGCGCTCCGGGACAAATTTTCGCCGGGGAGCTGTTTTTT. It translates to CASSAPGQIFAGELFF.

This chain's CDR3 is CASTQTGGAGRGYTF. In DNA, the CDR3 is TGTGCCAGTACCCAGACAGGGGGCGCGGGAAGAGGCTACACCTTC. The chain couples TRBV19 to TRBJ1-2, with 10 bases matching TRBD1. J lost 8 bases, V lost 7 bases, and 13 bases had no gene match. The CDR3 spans 15 residues. CDR1 is LNHDA, CDR2 SQIVND, per germline (reference sequence).

The chain joins TRBV27 to TRBJ2-7; 7 bases line up with TRBD1. Germline V gives CDR1 MNHEY, CDR2 SMNVEV (reference sequence). The length of the CDR3 is 15 residues. The junction had 4 bases not matched to a gene; V was cut back by 0 bases and J by 2 bases. The DNA for the CDR3 is TGTGCCAGCAGTTTATCGCCGACAGGGACCTACGAGCAGTACTTC. This translates into CASSLSPTGTYEQYF.

This clone was detected a few times. This chain links TRBV18 with TRBJ1-2; tentative D call: TRBD1 (5 bases). Trimming stripped 0 bases from V and 2 bases from J, with 10 bases between. CDR1 KGHSH and CDR2 LQKENI come from the germline V gene. There are 15 residues in the CDR3. The CDR3 coding sequence is TGTGCCAGCTCACCACCCGACAGTCAAAACTATGGCTACACCTTC. Amino acid sequence: CASSPPDSQNYGYTF.